The TCR beta chain under discussion was sequenced for a study of breast tumors, draining lymph nodes, adjacent tissues. This clonotype was recorded at least ten times. Its antigen is as yet unknown. Breast cancer patients provided tissue from their axillary draining lymph nodes. Study results and limitations: Tumor repertoires ranked between lymph nodes and nontumor tissue in diversity, with V and J gene preferences. The data were judged consistent with most tumor T cells coming from lymph node and expanding in tumor. Tumor and nontumor repertoires were significantly more similar in luminal-like than in basal-like breast cancer.

The CDR3 has 15 residues. V dropped 2 bases and J dropped 0; count of bases not matched to a gene: 0. CDR1 and CDR2 (germline): SGHVS, FNYEAQ. TCRdb used MiXCR to reprocess the multiplex PCR reads, holding one entry per CDR3 protein. This sample yields nearly 110,000 distinct CDR3 sequences, of which 30% are seen a single time; around 6% belongs to the top ten. This TCR was sampled from a female donor with breast cancer. Some clones in this sample may be carry-over from other donors' samples. Sequenced sample: axillary lymph node tissue. The chain recombines TRBV7-6 with TRBJ2-3; 9 bases are a match to TRBD1. The CDR3 sequence: CASSLTGGSTDTQYF. DNA of the CDR3: TGTGCCAGCAGCTTAACAGGGGGCAGCACAGATACGCAGTATTTT.